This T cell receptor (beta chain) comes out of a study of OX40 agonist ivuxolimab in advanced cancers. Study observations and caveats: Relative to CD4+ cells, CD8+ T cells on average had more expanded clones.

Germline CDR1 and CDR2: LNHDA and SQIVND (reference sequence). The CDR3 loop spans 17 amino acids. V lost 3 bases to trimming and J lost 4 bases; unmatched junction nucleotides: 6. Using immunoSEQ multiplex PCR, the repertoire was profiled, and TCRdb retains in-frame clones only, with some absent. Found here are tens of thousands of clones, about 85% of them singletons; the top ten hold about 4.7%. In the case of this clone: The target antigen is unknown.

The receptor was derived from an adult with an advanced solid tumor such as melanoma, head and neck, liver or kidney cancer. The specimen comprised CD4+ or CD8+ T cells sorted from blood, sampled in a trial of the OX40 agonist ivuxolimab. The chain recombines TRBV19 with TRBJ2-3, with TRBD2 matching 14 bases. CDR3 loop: CASSIRLAGGSADTQYF. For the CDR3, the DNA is TGTGCCAGTAGTATTCGACTAGCGGGAGGGTCGGCAGATACGCAGTATTTT.